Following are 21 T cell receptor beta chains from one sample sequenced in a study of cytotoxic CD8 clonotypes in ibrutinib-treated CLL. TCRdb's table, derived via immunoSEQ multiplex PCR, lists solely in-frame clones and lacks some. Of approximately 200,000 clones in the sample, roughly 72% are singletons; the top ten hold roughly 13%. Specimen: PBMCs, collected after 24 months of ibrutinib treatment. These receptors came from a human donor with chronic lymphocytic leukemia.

The CDR3 here is CASRNDRTRLYEQYF. The CDR3 DNA is TGTGCCAGCAGAAACGACAGGACGAGACTCTACGAGCAGTACTTC. The V and J genes are TRBV6-5 and TRBJ2-7; perhaps TRBD1 as D (6 bases). The CDR3 has 15 residues. V was shortened by 6 bases and J by 3 bases, with 18 bases between the two germline ends. Germline V CDR1 and CDR2: MNHEY, SVGAGI.

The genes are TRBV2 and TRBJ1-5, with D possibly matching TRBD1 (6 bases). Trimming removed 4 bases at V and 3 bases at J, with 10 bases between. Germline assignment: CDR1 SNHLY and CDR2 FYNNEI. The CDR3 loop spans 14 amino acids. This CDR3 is CASSADRFNQPQHF. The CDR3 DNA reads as TGTGCCAGCAGTGCTGACAGGTTCAATCAGCCCCAGCATTTT.

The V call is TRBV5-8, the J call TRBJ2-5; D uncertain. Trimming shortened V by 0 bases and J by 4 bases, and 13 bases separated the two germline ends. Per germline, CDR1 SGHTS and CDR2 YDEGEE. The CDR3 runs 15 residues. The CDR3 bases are TGTGCCAGCAGCTTGGGGGCAGCCGGTGGAGAGACCCAGTACTTC. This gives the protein CASSLGAAGGETQYF.

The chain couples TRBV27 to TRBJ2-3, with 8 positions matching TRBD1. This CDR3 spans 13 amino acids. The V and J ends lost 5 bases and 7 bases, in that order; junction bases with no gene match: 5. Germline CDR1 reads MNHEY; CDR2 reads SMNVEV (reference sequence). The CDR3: CASSLTGGNTQYF. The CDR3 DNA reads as TGTGCCAGCAGTCTTACAGGGGGAAATACGCAGTATTTT.

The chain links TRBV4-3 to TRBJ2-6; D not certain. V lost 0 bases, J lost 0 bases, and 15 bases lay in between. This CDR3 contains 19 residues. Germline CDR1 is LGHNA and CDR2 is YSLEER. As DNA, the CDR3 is TGCGCCAGCAGCCAAGAAGCGCTTCAGCGTTCCTCTGGGGCCAACGTCCTGACTTTC. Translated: CASSQEALQRSSGANVLTF.

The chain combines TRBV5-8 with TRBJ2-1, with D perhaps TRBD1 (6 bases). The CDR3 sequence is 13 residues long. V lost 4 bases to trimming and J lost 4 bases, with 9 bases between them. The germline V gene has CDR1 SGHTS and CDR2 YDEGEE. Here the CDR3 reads CASSLDSYNEQFF. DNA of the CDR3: TGTGCCAGCAGCCTGGACAGTTACAATGAGCAGTTCTTC.

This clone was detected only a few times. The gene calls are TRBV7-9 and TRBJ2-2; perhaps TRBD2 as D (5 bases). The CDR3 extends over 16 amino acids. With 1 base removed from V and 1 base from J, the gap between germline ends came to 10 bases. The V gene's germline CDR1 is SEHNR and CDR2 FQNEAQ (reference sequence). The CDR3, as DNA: TGTGCCAGCAGCTTAGGTGGCGGGCTGAACACCGGGGAGCTGTTTTTT. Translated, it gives CASSLGGGLNTGELFF. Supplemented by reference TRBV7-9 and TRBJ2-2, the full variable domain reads DTGVSQNPRHKITKRGQNVTFRCDPISEHNRLYWYRQTLGQGPEFLTYFQNEAQLEKSRLLSDRFSAERPKGSFSTLEIQRTEQGDSAMYLCASSLGGGLNTGELFFGEGSRLTVL.

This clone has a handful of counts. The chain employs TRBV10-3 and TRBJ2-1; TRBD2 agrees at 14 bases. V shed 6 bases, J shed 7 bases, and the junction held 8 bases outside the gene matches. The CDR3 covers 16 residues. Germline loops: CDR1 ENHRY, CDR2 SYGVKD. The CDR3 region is CAISPRLAGGENEQFF. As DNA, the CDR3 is TGTGCCATCAGCCCAAGACTAGCGGGAGGGGAAAATGAGCAGTTCTTC.

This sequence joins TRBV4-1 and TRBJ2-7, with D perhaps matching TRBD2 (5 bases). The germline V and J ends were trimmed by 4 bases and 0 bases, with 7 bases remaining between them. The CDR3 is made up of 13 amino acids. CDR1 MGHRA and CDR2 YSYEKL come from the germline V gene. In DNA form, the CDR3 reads TGCGCCAGCAGCCGACTACACTCCTACGAGCAGTACTTC. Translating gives CASSRLHSYEQYF.

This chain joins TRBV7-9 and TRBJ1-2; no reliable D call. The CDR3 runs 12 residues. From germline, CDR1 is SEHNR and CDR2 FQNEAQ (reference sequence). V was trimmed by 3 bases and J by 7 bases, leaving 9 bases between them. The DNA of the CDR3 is TGTGCCAGCAGCTTGAGGATGTCTGGCTACACCTTC. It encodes CASSLRMSGYTF. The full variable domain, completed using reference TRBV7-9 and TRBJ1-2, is DTGVSQNPRHKITKRGQNVTFRCDPISEHNRLYWYRQTLGQGPEFLTYFQNEAQLEKSRLLSDRFSAERPKGSFSTLEIQRTEQGDSAMYLCASSLRMSGYTFGSGTRLTVV.

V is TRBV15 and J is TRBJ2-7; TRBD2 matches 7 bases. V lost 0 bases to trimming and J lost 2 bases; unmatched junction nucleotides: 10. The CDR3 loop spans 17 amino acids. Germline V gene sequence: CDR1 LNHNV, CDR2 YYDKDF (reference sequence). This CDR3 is CATSRDYTGGQAYEQYF. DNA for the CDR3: TGTGCCACCAGCAGAGACTACACGGGAGGTCAGGCCTACGAGCAGTACTTC.

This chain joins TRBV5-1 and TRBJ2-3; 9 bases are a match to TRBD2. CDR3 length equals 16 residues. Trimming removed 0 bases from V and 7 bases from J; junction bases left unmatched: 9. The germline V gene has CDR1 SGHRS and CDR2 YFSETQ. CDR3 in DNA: TGCGCCAGCAGCTTGGGCTTTGCGGGAGGGTTAAATACGCAGTATTTT. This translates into CASSLGFAGGLNTQYF.

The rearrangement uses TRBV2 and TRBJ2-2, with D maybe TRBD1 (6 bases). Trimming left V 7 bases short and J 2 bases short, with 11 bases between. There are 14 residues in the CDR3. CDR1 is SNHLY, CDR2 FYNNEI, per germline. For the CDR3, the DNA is TGTGCCAGCATCCGGGACACTAACACCGGGGAGCTGTTTTTT. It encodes CASIRDTNTGELFF.

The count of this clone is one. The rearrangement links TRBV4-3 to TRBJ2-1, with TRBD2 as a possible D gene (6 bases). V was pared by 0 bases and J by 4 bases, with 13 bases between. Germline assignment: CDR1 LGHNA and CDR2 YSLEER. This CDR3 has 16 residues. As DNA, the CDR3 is TGCGCCAGCAGCCAAGAATTAGGGGCGGGATACAATGAGCAGTTCTTC. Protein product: CASSQELGAGYNEQFF.

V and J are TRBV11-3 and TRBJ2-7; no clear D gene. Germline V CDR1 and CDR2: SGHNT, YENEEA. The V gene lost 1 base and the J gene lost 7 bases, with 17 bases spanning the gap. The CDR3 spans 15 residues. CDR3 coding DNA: TGTGCCAGCAGCTTAGTTTCCCCCCTGACATTTGAGCAGTACTTC. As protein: CASSLVSPLTFEQYF.

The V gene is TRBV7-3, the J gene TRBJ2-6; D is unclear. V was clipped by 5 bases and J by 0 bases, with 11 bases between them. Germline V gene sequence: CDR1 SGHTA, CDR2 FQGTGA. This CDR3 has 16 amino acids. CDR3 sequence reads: CASSTGFGSGANVLTF. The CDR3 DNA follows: TGTGCCAGCAGCACGGGTTTTGGCTCTGGGGCCAACGTCCTGACTTTC.

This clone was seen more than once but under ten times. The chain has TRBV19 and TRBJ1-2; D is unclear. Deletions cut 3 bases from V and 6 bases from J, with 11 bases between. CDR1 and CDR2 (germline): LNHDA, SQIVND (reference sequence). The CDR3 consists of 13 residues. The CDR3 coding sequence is TGTGCCAGTAGTATTGAGGGAACAGATGGCTACACCTTC. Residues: CASSIEGTDGYTF.

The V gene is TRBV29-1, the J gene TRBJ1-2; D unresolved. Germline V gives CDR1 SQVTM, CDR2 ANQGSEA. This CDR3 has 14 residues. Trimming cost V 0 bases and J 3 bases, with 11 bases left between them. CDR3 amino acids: CSVEDLQLHYGYTF. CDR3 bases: TGCAGCGTTGAAGATCTTCAGCTCCACTATGGCTACACCTTC.

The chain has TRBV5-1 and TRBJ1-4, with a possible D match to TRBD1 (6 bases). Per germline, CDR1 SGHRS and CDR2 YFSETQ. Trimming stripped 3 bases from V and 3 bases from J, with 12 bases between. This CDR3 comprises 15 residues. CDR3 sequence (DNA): TGCGCCAGCAGCTCTACAGGGCTACCTAATGAAAAACTGTTTTTT. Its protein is CASSSTGLPNEKLFF.

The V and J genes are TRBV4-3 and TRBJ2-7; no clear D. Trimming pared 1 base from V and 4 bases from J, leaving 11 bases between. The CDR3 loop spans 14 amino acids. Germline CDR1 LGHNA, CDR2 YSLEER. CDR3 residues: CASSQVALGYEQYF. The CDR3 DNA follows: TGCGCCAGCAGCCAAGTCGCCTTGGGGTACGAGCAGTACTTC.

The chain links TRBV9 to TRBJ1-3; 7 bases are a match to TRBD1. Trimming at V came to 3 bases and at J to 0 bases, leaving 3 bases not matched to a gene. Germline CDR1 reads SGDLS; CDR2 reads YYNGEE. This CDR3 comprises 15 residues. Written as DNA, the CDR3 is TGTGCCAGCAGCGCGGGACAGACCTCTGGAAACACCATATATTTT. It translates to CASSAGQTSGNTIYF.